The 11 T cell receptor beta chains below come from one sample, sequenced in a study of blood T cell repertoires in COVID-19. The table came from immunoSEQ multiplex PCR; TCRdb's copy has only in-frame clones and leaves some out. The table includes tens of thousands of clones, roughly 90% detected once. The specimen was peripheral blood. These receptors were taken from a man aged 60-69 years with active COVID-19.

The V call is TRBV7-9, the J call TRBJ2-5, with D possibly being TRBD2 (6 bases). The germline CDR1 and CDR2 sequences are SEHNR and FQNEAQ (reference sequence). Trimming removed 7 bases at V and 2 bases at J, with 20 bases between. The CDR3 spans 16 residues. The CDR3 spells CASTLPASENQETQYF. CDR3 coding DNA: TGTGCCAGCACCCTTCCCGCTAGCGAGAATCAAGAGACCCAGTACTTC.

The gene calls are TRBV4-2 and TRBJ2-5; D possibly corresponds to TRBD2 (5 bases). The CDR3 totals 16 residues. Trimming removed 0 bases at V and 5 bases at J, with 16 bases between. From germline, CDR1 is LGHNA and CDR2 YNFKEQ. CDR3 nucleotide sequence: TGTGCCAGCAGCCAAGAATTCATCGGACTGTCGGAGACCCAGTACTTC. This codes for CASSQEFIGLSETQYF.

This chain's CDR3 is CAISDFSHNSYNEQFF. The CDR3 DNA sequence: TGTGCCATCAGCGACTTCTCACACAACTCCTACAATGAGCAGTTCTTC. This chain links TRBV10-3 with TRBJ2-1; D remains unclear. This CDR3 has 16 amino acids. Trimming cost V 6 bases and J 0 bases, with 15 bases left between them. The germline gives CDR1 ENHRY, CDR2 SYGVKD.

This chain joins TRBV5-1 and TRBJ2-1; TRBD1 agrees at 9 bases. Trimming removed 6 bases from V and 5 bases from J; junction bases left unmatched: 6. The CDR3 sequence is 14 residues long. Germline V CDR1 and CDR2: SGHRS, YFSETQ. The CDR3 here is CASNKDRGDNEQFF. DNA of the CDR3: TGCGCCAGCAACAAGGACAGGGGAGACAATGAGCAGTTCTTC.

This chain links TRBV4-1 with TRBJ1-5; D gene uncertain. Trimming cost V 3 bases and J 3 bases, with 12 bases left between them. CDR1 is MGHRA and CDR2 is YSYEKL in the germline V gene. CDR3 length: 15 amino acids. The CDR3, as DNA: TGCGCCAGCAGCCAGGACGGACTGGACAATCAGCCCCAGCATTTT. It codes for CASSQDGLDNQPQHF.

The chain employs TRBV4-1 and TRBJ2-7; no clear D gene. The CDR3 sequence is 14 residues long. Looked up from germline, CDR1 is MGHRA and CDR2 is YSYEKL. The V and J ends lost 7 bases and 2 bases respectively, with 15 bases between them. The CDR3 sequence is CASTPNLGAYEQYF. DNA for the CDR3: TGCGCCAGCACGCCAAACTTAGGAGCCTACGAGCAGTACTTC.

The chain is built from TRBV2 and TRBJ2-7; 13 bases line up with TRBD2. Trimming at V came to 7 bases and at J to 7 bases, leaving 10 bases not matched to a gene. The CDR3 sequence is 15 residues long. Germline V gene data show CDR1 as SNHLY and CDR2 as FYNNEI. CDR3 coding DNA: TGTGCCAGCACTATGACTAGCGGGGGGTCAAGGGAGCAGTACTTC. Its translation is CASTMTSGGSREQYF. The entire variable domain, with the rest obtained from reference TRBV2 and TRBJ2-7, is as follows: EPEVTQTPSHQVTQMGQEVILRCVPISNHLYFYWYRQILGQKVEFLVSFYNNEISEKSEIFDDQFSVERPDGSNFTLKIRSTKLEDSAMYFCASTMTSGGSREQYFGPGTRLTVT.

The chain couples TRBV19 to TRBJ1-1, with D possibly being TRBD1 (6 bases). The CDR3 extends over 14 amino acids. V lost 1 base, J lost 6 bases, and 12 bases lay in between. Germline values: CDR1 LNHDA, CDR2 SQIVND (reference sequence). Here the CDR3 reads CASSIGGGGPEAFF. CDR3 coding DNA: TGTGCCAGTAGTATAGGTGGGGGGGGCCCTGAAGCTTTCTTT.

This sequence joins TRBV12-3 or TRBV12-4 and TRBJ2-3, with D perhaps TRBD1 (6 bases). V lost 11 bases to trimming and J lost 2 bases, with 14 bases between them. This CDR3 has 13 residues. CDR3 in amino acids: CASGRGVTDTQYF. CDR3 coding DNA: TGTGCCTCTGGCAGGGGAGTCACAGATACGCAGTATTTT.

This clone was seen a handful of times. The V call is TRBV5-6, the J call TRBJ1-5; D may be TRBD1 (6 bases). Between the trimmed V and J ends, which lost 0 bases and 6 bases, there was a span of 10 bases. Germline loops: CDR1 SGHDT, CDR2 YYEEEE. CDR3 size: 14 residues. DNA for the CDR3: TGTGCCAGCAGCTTGGCACAGGGAAGTCAGCCCCAGCATTTT. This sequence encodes CASSLAQGSQPQHF.

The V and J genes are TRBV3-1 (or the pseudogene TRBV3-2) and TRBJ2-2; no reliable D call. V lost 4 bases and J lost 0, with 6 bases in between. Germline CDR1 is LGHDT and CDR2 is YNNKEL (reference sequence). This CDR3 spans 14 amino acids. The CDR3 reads CASSPLTNTGELFF. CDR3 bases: TGTGCCAGCAGCCCTCTAACGAACACCGGGGAGCTGTTTTTT.